This T cell receptor (beta chain) appears in the sequencing data of a study of monozygotic twins with inflammatory bowel disease. Study-level points and caveats: Telling apart the different T cell subtypes was not possible. The sharing of clonotypes with others was lower in IBD patients than in healthy twins, especially with disease activity.

The CDR3 runs to 12 residues. CDR1 and CDR2 from the germline V gene are DFQATT and SNEGSKA (reference sequence). On this clonotype: Its cognate antigen is unknown.

Generation of cDNA took place in eight separate reactions per sample. Via template switching, UMIs carrying a 6-nucleotide sample barcode were introduced. From the 5' RACE reads, TCRdb lists one entry per CDR3 protein and no DNA. The clone table shows 150,000 to 200,000 distinct CDR3 sequences, with the ten largest holding around 7%. V gene TRBV20-1 combines with J gene TRBJ1-2. The sequence came from a human donor with ulcerative colitis or Crohn's disease, or a healthy co-twin of an affected twin (not recorded which). The sequenced sample was blood. This chain's CDR3 is CSASTRVLSYTF.